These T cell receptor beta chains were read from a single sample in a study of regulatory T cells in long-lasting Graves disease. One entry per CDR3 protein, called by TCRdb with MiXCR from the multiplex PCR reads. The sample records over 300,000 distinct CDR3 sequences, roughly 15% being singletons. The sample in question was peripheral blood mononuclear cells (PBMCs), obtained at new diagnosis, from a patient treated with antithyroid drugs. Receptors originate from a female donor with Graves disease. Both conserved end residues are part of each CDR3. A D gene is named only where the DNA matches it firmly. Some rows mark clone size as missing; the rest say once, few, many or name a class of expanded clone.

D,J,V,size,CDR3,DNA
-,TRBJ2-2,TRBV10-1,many,CASSRILNANTGELFF,TGCGCCAGCAGTCGTATACTTAACGCGAACACCGGGGAGCTGTTTTTT
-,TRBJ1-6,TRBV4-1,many,CASSPKEKDYNSPLHF,TGCGCCAGCAGCCCAAAGGAGAAAGATTATAATTCACCCCTCCACTTT
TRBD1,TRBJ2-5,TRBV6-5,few,CASSWDRAQETQYF,TGTGCCAGCAGTTGGGACAGGGCACAAGAGACCCAGTACTTC
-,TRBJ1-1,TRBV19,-,CASSILGARGNTEAFF,TGTGCCAGTAGTATCCTGGGGGCTCGGGGAAACACTGAAGCTTTCTTT
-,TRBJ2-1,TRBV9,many,CASSVDLGDYEQFF,TGTGCCAGCAGCGTAGATTTGGGCGACTACGAGCAGTTCTTC
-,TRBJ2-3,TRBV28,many,CASSQKMRFQYF,TGTGCCAGCAGCCAAAAGATGAGGTTCCAGTATTTT
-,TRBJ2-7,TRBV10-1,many,CASSVAAGHEQYF,TGCGCCAGCAGTGTTGCGGCAGGACACGAGCAGTACTTC
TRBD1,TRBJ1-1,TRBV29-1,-,CSDNRGGKTEAFF,TGCAGCGATAACAGGGGGGGAAAAACTGAAGCTTTCTTT
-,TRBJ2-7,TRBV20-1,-,CSAAAEAGGYEQYF,TGCAGTGCCGCCGCGGAAGCGGGTGGCTACGAGCAGTACTTC
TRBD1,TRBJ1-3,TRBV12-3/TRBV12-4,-,CASNTGQGLGNTIYF,TGTGCCAGCAATACAGGACAGGGGCTGGGAAACACCATATATTTT
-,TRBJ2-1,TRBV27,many,CASSLYNYNEQFF,TGTGCCAGCAGTTTATACAACTACAATGAGCAGTTCTTC
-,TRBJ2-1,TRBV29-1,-,CSALEGVDSYNEQFF,TGCAGCGCCCTAGAGGGGGTTGACTCCTACAATGAGCAGTTCTTC
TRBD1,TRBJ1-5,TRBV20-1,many,CSALDVRTGSKNQPQHF,TGCAGTGCTCTAGATGTTCGGACAGGGTCGAAGAATCAGCCCCAGCATTTT
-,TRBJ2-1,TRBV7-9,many,CASSGTLPGVYNEQFF,TGTGCCAGCAGCGGGACCCTACCGGGGGTCTACAATGAGCAGTTCTTC
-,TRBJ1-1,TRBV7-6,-,CASSPLGATQEAFF,TGTGCCAGCAGCCCCCTTGGGGCGACACAAGAAGCTTTCTTT
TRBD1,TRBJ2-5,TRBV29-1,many,CSVDRTGGQETQYF,TGCAGCGTGGATAGGACAGGGGGCCAAGAGACCCAGTACTTC
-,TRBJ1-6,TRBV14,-,CASSQGIGSESPLHF,TGTGCCAGCAGCCAAGGTATAGGAAGCGAATCACCCCTCCACTTT
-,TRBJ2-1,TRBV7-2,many,CASSLLGGVSNEQFF,TGTGCCAGCAGCCTATTAGGGGGAGTAAGCAATGAGCAGTTCTTC
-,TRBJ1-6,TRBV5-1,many,CASSLFGGNSPLHF,TGCGCCAGCAGCTTGTTTGGCGGTAATTCACCCCTCCACTTT
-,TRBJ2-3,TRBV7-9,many,CASWRGELDTTDTQYF,TGTGCCAGCTGGAGGGGGGAGTTGGATACCACAGATACGCAGTATTTT
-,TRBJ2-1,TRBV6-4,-,CATPTQRPTRISWGLDEQFF,TGTGCCACTCCGACCCAGAGACCAACTAGAATTTCTTGGGGTCTAGATGAGCAGTTCTTC
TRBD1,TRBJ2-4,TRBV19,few,CASSLHRQGYIQYF,TGTGCCAGTAGTCTCCATCGACAGGGATACATTCAGTACTTC
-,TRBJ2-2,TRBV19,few,CASSTDGPGELFF,TGTGCCAGTAGTACGGACGGTCCCGGGGAGCTGTTTTTT
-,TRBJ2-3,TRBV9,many,CASSVDRQDTQYF,TGTGCCAGCAGCGTAGATCGTCAAGATACGCAGTATTTT
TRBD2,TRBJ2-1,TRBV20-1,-,CSASPTSGGDNEQFF,TGCAGTGCTAGCCCTACTAGCGGGGGGGACAATGAGCAGTTCTTC
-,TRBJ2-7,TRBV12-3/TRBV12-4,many,CASCERGEQYF,TGTGCCAGCTGTGAGCGTGGAGAGCAGTACTTC
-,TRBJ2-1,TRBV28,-,CASRGSITNEQFF,TGTGCCAGCAGGGGATCGATTACCAATGAGCAGTTCTTC
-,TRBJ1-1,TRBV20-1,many,CSARDRLNTEAFF,TGCAGTGCTAGAGACAGGTTGAACACTGAAGCTTTCTTT
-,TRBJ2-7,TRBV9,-,CASSVDENYEQYF,TGTGCCAGCAGCGTAGACGAGAACTACGAGCAGTACTTC
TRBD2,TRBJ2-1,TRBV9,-,CASSGSGRRNEQFF,TGTGCCAGCAGCGGTAGCGGGAGAAGAAATGAGCAGTTCTTC
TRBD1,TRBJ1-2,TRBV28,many,CASSFPGQGDYGYTF,TGTGCCAGCAGTTTCCCGGGACAGGGGGACTATGGCTACACCTTC
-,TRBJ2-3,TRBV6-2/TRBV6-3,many,CASSVLGAGDTQYF,TGTGCCAGCAGTGTCCTGGGGGCGGGAGATACGCAGTATTTT
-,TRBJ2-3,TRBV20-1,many,CSAGSGSTDTQYF,TGCAGTGCTGGGAGCGGGAGCACAGATACGCAGTATTTT
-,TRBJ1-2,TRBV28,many,CASSSTLGGIYGYTF,TGTGCCAGCAGTTCAACCCTAGGGGGGATCTATGGCTACACCTTC
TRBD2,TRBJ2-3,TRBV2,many,CASSKLAGGPDTQYF,TGTGCCAGCAGCAAACTAGCGGGAGGCCCAGATACGCAGTATTTT
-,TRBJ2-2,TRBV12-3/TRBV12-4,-,CASSFGGNTGELFF,TGTGCCAGCAGTTTCGGGGGGAACACCGGGGAGCTGTTTTTT
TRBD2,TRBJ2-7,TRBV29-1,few,CSVEIAGGPGSYEQYF,TGCAGCGTTGAAATAGCGGGAGGCCCCGGCTCCTACGAGCAGTACTTC
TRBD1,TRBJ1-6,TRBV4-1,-,CASSQRGQRNSPLHF,TGCGCCAGCAGCCAGCGGGGACAGCGAAATTCACCCCTCCACTTT
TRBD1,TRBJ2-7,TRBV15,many,CATSRDRGTYEQYF,TGTGCCACCAGTAGGGACAGGGGAACCTACGAGCAGTACTTC
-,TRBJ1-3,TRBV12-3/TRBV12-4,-,CASSNHLDSRNTIYF,TGTGCCAGCAGTAACCATCTTGACTCTCGAAACACCATATATTTT
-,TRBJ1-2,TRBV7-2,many,CASSLADTRKIYGYTF,TGTGCCAGCAGCTTAGCGGACACAAGAAAAATCTATGGCTACACCTTC
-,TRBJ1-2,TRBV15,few,CATSRGGRGSGYTF,TGTGCCACCAGCAGAGGAGGCCGGGGGAGTGGCTACACCTTC